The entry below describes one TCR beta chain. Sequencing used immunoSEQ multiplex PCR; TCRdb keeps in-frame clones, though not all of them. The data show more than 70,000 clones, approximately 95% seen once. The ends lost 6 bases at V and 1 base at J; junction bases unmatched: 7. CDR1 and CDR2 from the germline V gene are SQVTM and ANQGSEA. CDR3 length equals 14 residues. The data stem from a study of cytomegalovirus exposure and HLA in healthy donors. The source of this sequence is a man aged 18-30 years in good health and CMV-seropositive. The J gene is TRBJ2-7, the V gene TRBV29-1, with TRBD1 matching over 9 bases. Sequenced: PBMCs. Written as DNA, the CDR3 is TGCAGCGTGTACCCCGGGACAGGGTCCTACGAGCAGTACTTC. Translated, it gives CSVYPGTGSYEQYF.